The next 2 T cell receptor beta chains were all read from a single sample in a study of vaccination and CD4 T cells after COVID-19. Treatment defined: 10-day PBMC culture with coronavirus spike peptide pools or control peptides (ViraFEST assay). Sequenced with the Oncomine TCR Beta short-read assay was DNA taken from cultured CD4+ T cells. From the PCR reads, TCRdb called clonotypes with MiXCR, one entry per CDR3 protein. The sample carries 3,000 to 4,000 distinct CDR3 sequences, 16% recorded once. These receptors are not linked to any known antigen. The material sequenced was CD4+ T cells from blood, cultured in vitro. These receptors were collected from a human donor who had recovered from COVID-19.

This clonotype appeared once. The chain is built from TRBV11-3 and TRBJ2-7, with a tentative D call TRBD1 (6 bases). Germline assignment: CDR1 SGHNT and CDR2 YENEEA. CDR3 size: 14 residues. V was clipped by 2 bases and J by 6 bases, with 14 bases between them. The DNA of the CDR3 is TGTGCCAGCAGCTTACAAGCAGGGGTAGGCGAGCAGTACTTC. Translated, it gives CASSLQAGVGEQYF. The entire variable domain, with the rest obtained from reference TRBV11-3 and TRBJ2-7, is as follows: EAGVVQSPRYKIIEKKQPVAFWCNPISGHNTLYWYLQNLGQGPELLIRYENEEAVDDSQLPKDRFSAERLKGVDSTLKIQPAELGDSAVYLCASSLQAGVGEQYFGPGTRLTVT.

This clonotype occurred a few times. V gene TRBV7-2 combines with J gene TRBJ1-2, with a weak D call TRBD1 (5 bases). CDR1 is SGHTA, CDR2 FQGNSA, per germline. The CDR3 has 15 amino acids. With 1 base removed from V and 5 bases from J, the gap between germline ends came to 14 bases. This CDR3 reads CASSLESGQPYGYTF. In DNA form, the CDR3 reads TGTGCCAGCAGCTTAGAAAGTGGACAACCTTATGGCTACACCTTC.